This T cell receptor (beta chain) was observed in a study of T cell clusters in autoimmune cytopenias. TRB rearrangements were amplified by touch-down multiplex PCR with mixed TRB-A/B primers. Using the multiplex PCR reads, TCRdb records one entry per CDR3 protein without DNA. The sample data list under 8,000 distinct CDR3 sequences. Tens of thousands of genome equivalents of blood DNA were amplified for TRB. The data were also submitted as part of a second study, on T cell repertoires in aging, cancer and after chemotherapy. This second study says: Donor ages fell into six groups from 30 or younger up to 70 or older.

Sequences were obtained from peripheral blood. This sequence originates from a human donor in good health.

The CDR3 loop is CASSSALVSYNEQFF. The chain links TRBV27 to TRBJ2-1. Germline CDR1 and CDR2: MNHEY and SMNVEV (reference sequence). CDR3 length: 15 residues.